The source of this T cell receptor beta chain is a study of cytomegalovirus exposure and HLA in healthy donors. Study overall: The 120 validation repertoires and the roughly 690 first-cohort repertoires shared a platform, a later analysis reported.

Measured with immunoSEQ multiplex PCR; TCRdb has only the in-frame clones, and not every one. Here the sample spans 300,000 or so clones, 70% to 90% being singletons. Looked up from germline, CDR1 is SGDLS and CDR2 is YYNGEE. The junction had 13 bases not matched to a gene; V was cut back by 0 bases and J by 8 bases. This CDR3 spans 17 amino acids. The chain uses TRBV9 and TRBJ1-2, with 10 bases matching TRBD1. This receptor was identified in a man younger than 40 in good health and CMV-seronegative. Sequences were obtained from PBMCs. The CDR3 region has the DNA TGTGCCAGCAGCGTAGTTGGGACAGGGGTATATTTCGGAGGCTACACCTTC. Its translation: CASSVVGTGVYFGGYTF.